A selection of T cell receptor beta chains follows, all from one sample in a study of blood T cell repertoires in COVID-19. Measured with immunoSEQ multiplex PCR; TCRdb has only the in-frame clones, and not every one. The sample yields about 320,000 clones, 89% seen once. The sample taken for sequencing was PBMCs or T cells enriched from blood (not recorded which). The receptors were sampled from a man between 60 and 75 years old who had recovered from COVID-19. Each CDR3 is given with its conserved first and last residue. A D gene is named only where the DNA matches it firmly. Expanded clones get a size class; other rows say once, few or many, or leave the size out.

>TRBV18|NA|TRBJ2-1|few
TGTGCCAGCTCACGGCCCTCGAGCGGCGGATCCACATACAATGAGCAGTTCTTC
CASSRPSSGGSTYNEQFF
>TRBV12-3/TRBV12-4|NA|TRBJ1-2|NA
TGTGCCAGCAGTGATGGCAGGAACTATGGCTACACCTTC
CASSDGRNYGYTF
>TRBV28|NA|TRBJ1-2|NA
TGTGCCACCGCCCTAAACTATGGCTACACCTTC
CATALNYGYTF
>TRBV11-3|NA|TRBJ1-3|once
TGTGCCAGCAGCTTAGATCAAAACACCATATATTTT
CASSLDQNTIYF
>TRBV28|NA|TRBJ1-1|NA
TGTGCCAGCAGTTTATGGGCCAGGACTAACACTGAAGCTTTCTTT
CASSLWARTNTEAFF
>TRBV5-1|NA|TRBJ2-5|NA
TGCGCCAGCAGCAACATTGTCCAAGAGACCCAGTACTTC
CASSNIVQETQYF
>TRBV10-1|NA|TRBJ2-1|NA
TGCGCCAGCGGAGAGAGTTTCTCCTACAATGAGCAGTTCTTC
CASGESFSYNEQFF
>TRBV11-2|TRBD1|TRBJ1-3|NA
TGTGCCAGCAGCTTAGTGGACAGGGGGCCTGGAAACACCATATATTTT
CASSLVDRGPGNTIYF
>TRBV27|TRBD1|TRBJ2-1|NA
TGTGCCAGCAACAGGGGAAGTGAGCAGTTCTTC
CASNRGSEQFF
>TRBV6-1|NA|TRBJ2-2|NA
TGTGCCAGCAGTGAACGGGGGTCCTACACCGGGGAGCTGTTTTTT
CASSERGSYTGELFF
>TRBV7-2|TRBD2|TRBJ2-1|NA
TGTGCCAGCAGCTTAGGGCCTAGCGGATACAATGAGCAGTTCTTC
CASSLGPSGYNEQFF
>TRBV28|TRBD1|TRBJ2-3|NA
TGTGCCAGCAGTTTCCAGGGGGCACGGGCAGATACGCAGTATTTT
CASSFQGARADTQYF
>TRBV21-1|NA|TRBJ2-3|NA
TGTGCCAGCAGCAAGGGGCTAGCGGGCCTAGATACGCAGTATTTT
CASSKGLAGLDTQYF
>TRBV4-3|NA|TRBJ2-2|NA
TGCGCCAGCAGCCCAGCCCAACCCAGGGTGGCCGGGGAGCTGTTTTTT
CASSPAQPRVAGELFF
>TRBV10-1|NA|TRBJ2-5|NA
TGCGCCAGCAGTGACCCTGGGAGCGAGACCCAGTACTTC
CASSDPGSETQYF
>TRBV10-1|TRBD1|TRBJ2-7|NA
TGCGCCAGAACAACAGGGACAGATTCCTACGAGCAGTACTTC
CARTTGTDSYEQYF
>TRBV4-3|NA|TRBJ2-5|NA
TGCGCCAGCAGCCAAGTCCCCCTACGTCACCAAGAGACCCAGTACTTC
CASSQVPLRHQETQYF
>TRBV5-1|TRBD2|TRBJ2-1|once
TGCGCCAGCAGCTTGAACCCCCCGGGACTAGCGGAGAATGAGCAGTTCTTC
CASSLNPPGLAENEQFF
>TRBV28|NA|TRBJ2-7|NA
TGTGCCGGTGGCAGGGTCGGCGAGCAGTACTTC
CAGGRVGEQYF
>TRBV18|NA|TRBJ2-7|NA
TGTGCCAGCTCACCACGGCAGGGGGGCGAGCAGTACTTC
CASSPRQGGEQYF
>TRBV29-1|NA|TRBJ2-5|NA
TGCAGCGTGACAGGGGAGGGTCAAGAGACCCAGTACTTC
CSVTGEGQETQYF
>TRBV18|NA|TRBJ1-5|NA
TGTGCCAGCTCACCGCGGACGGGGAGCAATCAGCCCCAGCATTTT
CASSPRTGSNQPQHF
>TRBV6-6|NA|TRBJ2-1|NA
TGTGCCAGCAGTCCTACCGGATCGGGCAATGAGCAGTTCTTC
CASSPTGSGNEQFF
>TRBV18|NA|TRBJ2-5|NA
TGTGCCAGCTCACCGCGGGTCCTACGGGGGCAAGAGACCCAGTACTTC
CASSPRVLRGQETQYF
>TRBV6-2/TRBV6-3|NA|TRBJ1-1|NA
TGTGCCAGCAGTTCCCAGGGTGGGAAAATCGCTGAAGCTTTCTTT
CASSSQGGKIAEAFF
>TRBV19|TRBD2|TRBJ2-1|few
TGTGCCAGTAGTATAAGCGGGAGTAGGGCCTACAATGAGCAGTTCTTC
CASSISGSRAYNEQFF
>TRBV11-3|NA|TRBJ2-1|NA
TGTGCCAGCAGCTTCGGTAGAAATCCCCACAATGAGCAGTTCTTC
CASSFGRNPHNEQFF
>TRBV27|NA|TRBJ2-1|NA
TGTGCCAGTACCGGGGACTTATACAATGAGCAGTTCTTC
CASTGDLYNEQFF
>TRBV19|NA|TRBJ1-1|NA
TGTGCCAGTAGTATTAGAGGGTACACTGAAGCTTTCTTT
CASSIRGYTEAFF
>TRBV7-9|NA|TRBJ2-2|NA
TGTGCCAGCAGCTCCCAGCGAGGGGGCACCGGGGAGCTGTTTTTT
CASSSQRGGTGELFF
>TRBV19|NA|TRBJ1-4|NA
TGTGCCAGTAGTATAATCCCTGGTGCAGGGGTTTTGGAAAAACTGTTTTTT
CASSIIPGAGVLEKLFF
>TRBV6-5|TRBD2|TRBJ2-7|NA
TGTGCCAGCAGACTAACCGGACTAGCGGTAAACGAGCAGTACTTC
CASRLTGLAVNEQYF
>TRBV24-1|TRBD2|TRBJ2-1|NA
TGTGCCACCAGTGATCCGGGACTAGCGGGAGCGGGTTACAATGAGCAGTTCTTC
CATSDPGLAGAGYNEQFF
>TRBV5-1|NA|TRBJ2-5|NA
TGCGCCAGCAGTTCCTACCGGGAGCGCCAAGAGACCCAGTACTTC
CASSSYRERQETQYF
>TRBV7-3|TRBD1|TRBJ2-2|NA
TGTGCCACGCGCCAGGGGGCCTCCACCGGGGAGCTGTTTTTT
CATRQGASTGELFF
>TRBV6-4|TRBD2|TRBJ2-1|NA
TGTGCCAGCAGTGACTCAGCGGGAGACTACAATGAGCAGTTCTTC
CASSDSAGDYNEQFF
>TRBV28|NA|TRBJ1-4|NA
TGTGCCAGCAGTTTATTACAGGCAACTAATGAAAAACTGTTTTTT
CASSLLQATNEKLFF
>TRBV11-2|NA|TRBJ1-1|once
TGTGCCAGCAGCCCTTACGCGGGTGAAGCTTTCTTT
CASSPYAGEAFF
>TRBV6-5|NA|TRBJ2-4|NA
TGTGCCAGCAGTCACAGGGAAAACATTCAGTACTTC
CASSHRENIQYF
>TRBV28|NA|TRBJ1-2|once
TGTGCCAGCAGTCGGGGTTATGGCTACACCTTC
CASSRGYGYTF
>TRBV18|NA|TRBJ2-7|NA
TGTGCCAGCTCACCACCGCATGCAGGGGACTACGAGCAGTACTTC
CASSPPHAGDYEQYF